The rows below give T cell receptor beta chains drawn from one sample of a study of follicular helper T cells after annual influenza vaccination. Using immunoSEQ multiplex PCR, the repertoire was profiled, and TCRdb retains in-frame clones only, with some absent. Of 13,000 or so clones listed, approximately 80% are singletons. Sequences were derived from CXCR5+ CD38- circulating T follicular helper cells from blood, sampled on the day of influenza vaccination. The receptors here all came from an adult who received the influenza vaccine. The CDR3 runs from the conserved cysteine through the conserved F or W. D genes are given only for firm matches. Size values are once, few and many counts, or a class for expanded clones, and some rows have none.

D gene: TRBD1; J gene: TRBJ1-4; clone size: -; V gene: TRBV5-1; CDR3 protein: CASSRDRGNEKLFF; CDR3 DNA: TGCGCCAGTTCGAGGGACAGGGGAAACGAAAAACTGTTTTTT
D gene: -; J gene: TRBJ2-5; clone size: -; V gene: TRBV25-1; CDR3 protein: CASSPHQGRAGETQYF; CDR3 DNA: TGTGCCAGCAGTCCGCATCAGGGGCGGGCGGGGGAGACCCAGTACTTC
D gene: -; J gene: TRBJ1-2; clone size: -; V gene: TRBV11-2; CDR3 protein: CASSSGQNYGYTF; CDR3 DNA: TGTGCCAGCAGCTCCGGACAGAACTATGGCTACACCTTC
D gene: -; J gene: TRBJ2-3; clone size: -; V gene: TRBV27; CDR3 protein: CASRMWGSSADTQYF; CDR3 DNA: TGTGCCAGCCGCATGTGGGGGAGCAGCGCAGATACGCAGTATTTT
D gene: -; J gene: TRBJ2-1; clone size: -; V gene: TRBV4-1; CDR3 protein: CASSQDDRNKIF; CDR3 DNA: TGCGCCAGCAGCCAAGATGACCGAAACAAGATCTTC
D gene: TRBD1; J gene: TRBJ1-6; clone size: -; V gene: TRBV30; CDR3 protein: CAWSVNRQGNSPLHF; CDR3 DNA: TGTGCCTGGAGTGTTAACCGACAGGGAAATTCACCCCTCCACTTT
D gene: -; J gene: TRBJ1-2; clone size: -; V gene: TRBV5-5; CDR3 protein: CASSHHQGRDGYTF; CDR3 DNA: TGTGCCAGCAGCCATCATCAGGGAAGGGATGGCTACACCTTC
D gene: -; J gene: TRBJ1-2; clone size: -; V gene: TRBV4-1; CDR3 protein: CASSQDSSGAYGYTF; CDR3 DNA: TGCGCCAGCAGCCAAGATTCGTCAGGCGCCTATGGCTACACCTTC
D gene: TRBD1; J gene: TRBJ1-2; clone size: -; V gene: TRBV5-1; CDR3 protein: CASSGGQGDGYTF; CDR3 DNA: TGCGCCAGCAGCGGAGGACAGGGGGATGGCTACACCTTC
D gene: -; J gene: TRBJ1-1; clone size: once; V gene: TRBV7-8; CDR3 protein: CASSLFMRGNTEAFF; CDR3 DNA: TGTGCCAGCAGCTTATTTATGAGGGGAAACACTGAAGCTTTCTTT
D gene: -; J gene: TRBJ2-1; clone size: -; V gene: TRBV28; CDR3 protein: CASESGGSYNEQFF; CDR3 DNA: TGTGCCAGCGAATCAGGGGGGTCCTACAATGAGCAGTTCTTC
D gene: TRBD1; J gene: TRBJ2-1; clone size: -; V gene: TRBV7-3; CDR3 protein: CASSPSQGERFLF; CDR3 DNA: TGTGCCAGCAGCCCCTCCCAGGGGGAGAGGTTTCTCTTC
D gene: -; J gene: TRBJ2-2; clone size: few; V gene: TRBV7-9; CDR3 protein: CASSLAPSGFATGELFF; CDR3 DNA: TGTGCCAGCAGCTTAGCGCCATCCGGGTTTGCGACCGGGGAGCTGTTTTTT
D gene: -; J gene: TRBJ2-7; clone size: few; V gene: TRBV4-2; CDR3 protein: CASSRPDGDEQYF; CDR3 DNA: TGTGCCAGCAGCCGCCCCGACGGGGACGAGCAGTACTTC
D gene: TRBD2; J gene: TRBJ2-7; clone size: -; V gene: TRBV4-3; CDR3 protein: CASSFLGTSGEQYF; CDR3 DNA: TGCGCCAGCAGCTTTCTCGGGACTAGCGGCGAGCAGTACTTC
D gene: -; J gene: TRBJ2-5; clone size: once; V gene: TRBV2; CDR3 protein: CASSENGEPGETQYF; CDR3 DNA: TGTGCCAGCAGTGAGAATGGGGAACCCGGGGAGACCCAGTACTTC
D gene: TRBD2; J gene: TRBJ2-1; clone size: -; V gene: TRBV29-1; CDR3 protein: CSVTLAGGLHEQFF; CDR3 DNA: TGCAGCGTAACCCTAGCGGGGGGGTTGCATGAGCAGTTCTTC
D gene: -; J gene: TRBJ2-7; clone size: -; V gene: TRBV11-2; CDR3 protein: CASSSGRTSYEQYF; CDR3 DNA: TGTGCCAGCAGCTCCGGACGGACCTCCTACGAGCAGTACTTC
D gene: -; J gene: TRBJ2-7; clone size: once; V gene: TRBV19; CDR3 protein: CASSIGGGEQYF; CDR3 DNA: TGTGCCAGTAGTATAGGTGGGGGCGAGCAGTACTTC
D gene: -; J gene: TRBJ2-2; clone size: -; V gene: TRBV5-4; CDR3 protein: CASSLVGFNTGELFF; CDR3 DNA: TGTGCCAGCAGCTTGGTAGGATTTAACACCGGGGAGCTGTTTTTT
D gene: -; J gene: TRBJ2-5; clone size: -; V gene: TRBV6-1; CDR3 protein: CASSKSTADQETQYF; CDR3 DNA: TGTGCCAGCAGCAAGTCGACTGCGGATCAAGAGACCCAGTACTTC
D gene: -; J gene: TRBJ2-7; clone size: -; V gene: TRBV9; CDR3 protein: CASSVGPGMNYEQYF; CDR3 DNA: TGTGCCAGCAGCGTAGGCCCCGGGATGAACTACGAGCAGTACTTC
D gene: -; J gene: TRBJ1-2; clone size: -; V gene: TRBV7-9; CDR3 protein: CASSLDGGKDGYTF; CDR3 DNA: TGTGCCAGCAGCTTAGATGGGGGGAAGGATGGCTACACCTTC
D gene: -; J gene: TRBJ2-7; clone size: -; V gene: TRBV6-5; CDR3 protein: CASSLRAANEQYF; CDR3 DNA: TGTGCCAGCAGTTTACGCGCGGCCAACGAGCAGTACTTC
D gene: TRBD1; J gene: TRBJ1-4; clone size: -; V gene: TRBV28; CDR3 protein: CASSLLQGKEKLFF; CDR3 DNA: TGTGCCAGCAGTTTATTACAGGGGAAGGAAAAACTGTTTTTT
D gene: TRBD1; J gene: TRBJ1-1; clone size: -; V gene: TRBV7-9; CDR3 protein: CASSFSVTGSEAFF; CDR3 DNA: TGTGCCAGCAGCTTTTCGGTGACAGGGTCTGAAGCTTTCTTT
D gene: -; J gene: TRBJ2-4; clone size: once; V gene: TRBV11-2; CDR3 protein: CASSLSFSGEAKNIQYF; CDR3 DNA: TGTGCCAGCAGCTTATCTTTTAGTGGTGAGGCCAAAAACATTCAGTACTTC
D gene: TRBD1; J gene: TRBJ2-7; clone size: once; V gene: TRBV2; CDR3 protein: CASSPTGVDYEQYF; CDR3 DNA: TGTGCCAGCAGTCCTACAGGGGTTGACTACGAGCAGTACTTC
D gene: -; J gene: TRBJ1-5; clone size: -; V gene: TRBV5-5; CDR3 protein: CASSLGDRRGNQPQHF; CDR3 DNA: TGTGCCAGCAGCTTGGGGGACCGAAGAGGTAATCAGCCCCAGCATTTT
D gene: -; J gene: TRBJ1-6; clone size: -; V gene: TRBV6-1; CDR3 protein: CASSVITGQVYNSPLHF; CDR3 DNA: TGTGCCAGCAGTGTAATAACGGGGCAGGTCTATAATTCACCCCTCCACTTT
D gene: TRBD2; J gene: TRBJ2-1; clone size: -; V gene: TRBV6-1; CDR3 protein: CASSDRRTWGGSYNEQFF; CDR3 DNA: TGTGCCAGCAGTGACAGAAGGACGTGGGGGGGCTCCTACAATGAGCAGTTCTTC